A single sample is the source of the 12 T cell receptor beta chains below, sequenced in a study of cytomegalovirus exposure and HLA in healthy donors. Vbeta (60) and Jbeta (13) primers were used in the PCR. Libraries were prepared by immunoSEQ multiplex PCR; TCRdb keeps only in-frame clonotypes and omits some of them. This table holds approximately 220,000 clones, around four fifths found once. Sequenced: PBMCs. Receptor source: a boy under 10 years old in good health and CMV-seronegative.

CDR3 DNA: TGTGCCTGGAGTGGGGACAGGCTAAACACTGAAGCTTTCTTT. This codes for CAWSGDRLNTEAFF. This sequence joins TRBV30 and TRBJ1-1; 8 nucleotides align to TRBD1. After removal of 1 base from V and 2 bases from J, the junction contained 3 bases not matched to a gene. The CDR3 length is 14 residues. Looked up from germline, CDR1 is GTSNPN and CDR2 is SVGIG (reference sequence).

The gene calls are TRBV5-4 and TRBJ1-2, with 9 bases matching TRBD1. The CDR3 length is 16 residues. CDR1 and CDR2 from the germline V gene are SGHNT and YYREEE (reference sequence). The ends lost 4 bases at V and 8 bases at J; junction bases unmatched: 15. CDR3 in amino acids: CASSNQFTGGAGGYTF. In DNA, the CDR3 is TGTGCCAGCAGCAATCAATTTACAGGGGGCGCGGGAGGCTACACCTTC. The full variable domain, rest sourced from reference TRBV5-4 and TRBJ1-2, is ETGVTQSPTHLIKTRGQQVTLRCSSQSGHNTVSWYQQALGQGPQFIFQYYREEENGRGNFPPRFSGLQFPNYSSELNVNALELDDSALYLCASSNQFTGGAGGYTFGSGTRLTVV.

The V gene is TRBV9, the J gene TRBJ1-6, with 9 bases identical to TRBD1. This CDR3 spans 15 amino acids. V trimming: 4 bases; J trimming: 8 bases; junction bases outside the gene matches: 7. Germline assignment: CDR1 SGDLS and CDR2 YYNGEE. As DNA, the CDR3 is TGTGCCAGCAGCCTAATGGACAGGGGATATTCACCCCTCCACTTT. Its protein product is CASSLMDRGYSPLHF.

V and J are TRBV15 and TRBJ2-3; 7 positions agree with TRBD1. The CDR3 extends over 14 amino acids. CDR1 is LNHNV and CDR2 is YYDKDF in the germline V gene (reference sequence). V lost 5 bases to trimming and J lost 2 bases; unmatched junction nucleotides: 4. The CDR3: CATSRDRFTDTQYF. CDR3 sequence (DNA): TGTGCCACCAGCCGGGACAGATTCACAGATACGCAGTATTTT.

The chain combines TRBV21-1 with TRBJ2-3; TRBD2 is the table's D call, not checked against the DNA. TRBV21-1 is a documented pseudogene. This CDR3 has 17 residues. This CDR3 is CASSKNGLGGRADTQYF. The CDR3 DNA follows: TGTGCCAGCAGCAAAAACGGGTTGGGCGGGAGGGCAGATACGCAGTATTTT.

CDR3 nucleotides: TGTGCCAGCAGCCTACAGGGTTACGAGCAGTACTTC. Its protein is CASSLQGYEQYF. The chain combines TRBV11-2 with TRBJ2-5, with D perhaps matching TRBD1 (6 bases). The last part of the DNA fits TRBJ2-7 better; the J call may be wrong. The germline gives CDR1 SGHAT, CDR2 FQNNGV. CDR3 length: 12 residues.

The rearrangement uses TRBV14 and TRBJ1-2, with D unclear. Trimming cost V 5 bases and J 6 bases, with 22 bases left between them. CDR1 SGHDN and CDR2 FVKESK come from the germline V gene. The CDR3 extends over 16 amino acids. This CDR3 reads CASSGQELPGTDGYTF. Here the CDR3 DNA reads TGTGCCAGCAGCGGGCAAGAACTTCCGGGAACGGATGGCTACACCTTC.

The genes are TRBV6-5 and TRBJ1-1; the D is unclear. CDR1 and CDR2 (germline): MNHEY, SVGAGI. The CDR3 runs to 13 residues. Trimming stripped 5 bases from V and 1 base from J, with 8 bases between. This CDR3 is CASSAGRNTEAFF. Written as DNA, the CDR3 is TGTGCCAGCAGTGCGGGCCGGAACACTGAAGCTTTCTTT.

The CDR3 loop reads CASSLARAGNTEAFF. DNA for the CDR3: TGTGCCAGCAGCTTAGCGAGGGCGGGAAACACTGAAGCTTTCTTT. The chain recombines TRBV13 with TRBJ1-1; D unresolved. This CDR3 contains 15 residues. V was pared by 1 base and J by 2 bases, with 11 bases between. Germline-derived CDR1 and CDR2 are PRHDT and FYEKMQ (reference sequence).

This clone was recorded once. CDR3 sequence: CASSQPGIHEQYF. The CDR3, as DNA: TGCGCCAGCAGCCAGCCCGGGATCCACGAGCAGTACTTC. The chain joins TRBV4-1 to TRBJ2-7; the D gene is possibly TRBD2 (5 bases). The CDR3 runs 13 residues. Germline assignment: CDR1 MGHRA and CDR2 YSYEKL. Trimming removed 3 bases at V and 5 bases at J, with 11 bases between.

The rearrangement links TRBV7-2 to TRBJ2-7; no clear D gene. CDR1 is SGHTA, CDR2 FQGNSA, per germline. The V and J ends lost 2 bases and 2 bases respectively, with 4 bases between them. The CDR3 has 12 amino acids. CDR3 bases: TGTGCCAGCAGCTTAAACACCTACGAGCAGTACTTC. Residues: CASSLNTYEQYF.

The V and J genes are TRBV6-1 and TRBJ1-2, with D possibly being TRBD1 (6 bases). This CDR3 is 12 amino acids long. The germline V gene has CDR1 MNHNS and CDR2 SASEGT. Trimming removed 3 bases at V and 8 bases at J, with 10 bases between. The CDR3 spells CASSEGAGGYTF. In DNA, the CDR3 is TGTGCCAGCAGTGAGGGGGCCGGGGGCTACACCTTC.